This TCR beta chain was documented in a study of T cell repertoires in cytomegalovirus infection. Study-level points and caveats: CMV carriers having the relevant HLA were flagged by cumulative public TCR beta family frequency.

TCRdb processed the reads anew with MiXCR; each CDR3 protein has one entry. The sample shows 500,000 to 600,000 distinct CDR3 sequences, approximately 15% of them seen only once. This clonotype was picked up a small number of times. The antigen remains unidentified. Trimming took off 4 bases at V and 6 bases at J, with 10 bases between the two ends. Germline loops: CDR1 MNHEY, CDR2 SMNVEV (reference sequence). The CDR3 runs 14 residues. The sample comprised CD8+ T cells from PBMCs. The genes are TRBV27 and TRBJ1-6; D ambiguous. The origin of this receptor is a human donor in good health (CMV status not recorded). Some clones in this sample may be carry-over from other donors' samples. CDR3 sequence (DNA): TGTGCCAGCAGTTCCGGACTGAGTAATTCACCCCTCCACTTT. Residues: CASSSGLSNSPLHF.